This TCR beta chain emerged from a study of blood T cell repertoires in COVID-19. Participants were aged roughly 18 to 90 years, lived in 20 to 25 US areas, and enrolled virtually. Self-reported history from a screening survey and questionnaire set each donor's cohort. CDR3 length equals 14 residues. V was shortened by 2 bases and J by 6 bases, with 10 bases between the two germline ends. Germline V gives CDR1 SGHNT, CDR2 YENEEA. Original processing notes: Using reference gene primer amplification, nucleated cell counts were estimated. Sequencing used immunoSEQ multiplex PCR; TCRdb keeps in-frame clones, though not all of them. D and trimming were read from the DNA, whereas the V and J calls and clone size are those reported in that table. This repertoire shows approximately 340,000 clones, more than 85% found once; its top ten account for roughly 0.86%.

The rearrangement uses TRBV11-3 and TRBJ2-2; the D gene is possibly TRBD1 (6 bases). The sample comprised PBMCs or T cells enriched from blood (not recorded which). The clonotype comes from a woman aged 40 to 50 who had been exposed to COVID-19. The CDR3 nucleotides read TGTGCCAGCAGCTTAACCTGGGGGCCCGGGGAGCTGTTTTTT. This translates into CASSLTWGPGELFF. Together with reference TRBV11-3 and TRBJ2-2, the CDR3 gives the full variable domain: EAGVVQSPRYKIIEKKQPVAFWCNPISGHNTLYWYLQNLGQGPELLIRYENEEAVDDSQLPKDRFSAERLKGVDSTLKIQPAELGDSAVYLCASSLTWGPGELFFGEGSRLTVL.